This T cell receptor (beta chain) was captured by sequencing in a study of shared clonotypes between healthy human individuals. Across the study: Three CD4 naive, three CD4 memory, two CD8 naive and one CD8 memory plate were used per donor. Study results and caveats: Genetic and exposure-history diversity was limited by the few donors.

V lost 1 base to trimming and J lost 5 bases, with 14 bases between them. The CDR3 covers 15 residues. Germline assignment: CDR1 LNHNV and CDR2 YYDKDF (reference sequence). The naive CD8 population came from CD45RO-negative cells selected for CCR7, without terminally differentiated effector memory CD45RA+ cells. The deep-level immunoSEQ assay was used. The repertoire was sequenced with immunoSEQ multiplex PCR; TCRdb's copy has only in-frame clones and lacks some. In the table there are approximately 2,000,000 clones, over 85% of which are singletons. Turning to this clone: Antigen specificity is unknown.

This TCR derives from a man between 18 and 35 years old in good health. Some clones in this sample may be carry-over from other donors' samples. This chain links TRBV15 with TRBJ2-5; D perhaps matches TRBD2 (5 bases). Material for sequencing was naive CD8+ T cells from PBMCs. The DNA of the CDR3 is TGTGCCACCAGCAGAGTGGCCCCTAGCTCCGAGACCCAGTACTTC. Residues: CATSRVAPSSETQYF.